This T cell receptor beta chain was found in a study of OX40 agonist ivuxolimab in advanced cancers. V was cut by 9 bases and J by 5 bases, with 14 bases left in between. The CDR3 runs to 13 residues. Germline CDR1 reads MDHEN; CDR2 reads SYDVKM. Repertoires were generated with immunoSEQ multiplex PCR, while TCRdb's copy carries only in-frame clones and drops some. This repertoire shows tens of thousands of clones, 86% found once; its top ten account for approximately 1.1%. The sequenced sample was CD4+ or CD8+ T cells sorted from blood, obtained in a trial of the OX40 agonist ivuxolimab. The chain recombines TRBV28 with TRBJ2-1; D is possibly TRBD1 (6 bases). The clonotype was recovered from an adult with an advanced solid tumor such as melanoma, head and neck, liver or kidney cancer. This CDR3 is CASSGTPDNEQFF. DNA of the CDR3: TGTGCCAGTTCCGGGACACCTGACAATGAGCAGTTCTTC.